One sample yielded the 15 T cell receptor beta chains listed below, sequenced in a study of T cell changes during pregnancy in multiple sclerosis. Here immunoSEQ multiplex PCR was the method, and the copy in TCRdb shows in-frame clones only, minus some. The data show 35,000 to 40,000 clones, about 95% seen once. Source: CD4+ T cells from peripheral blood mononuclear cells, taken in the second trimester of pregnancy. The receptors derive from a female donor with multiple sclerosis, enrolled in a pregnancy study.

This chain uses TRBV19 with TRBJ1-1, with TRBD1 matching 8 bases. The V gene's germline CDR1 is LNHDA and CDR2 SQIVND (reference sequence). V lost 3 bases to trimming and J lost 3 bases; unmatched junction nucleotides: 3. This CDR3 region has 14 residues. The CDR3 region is CASSIQGADTEAFF. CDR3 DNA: TGTGCCAGTAGTATTCAGGGGGCGGACACTGAAGCTTTCTTT.

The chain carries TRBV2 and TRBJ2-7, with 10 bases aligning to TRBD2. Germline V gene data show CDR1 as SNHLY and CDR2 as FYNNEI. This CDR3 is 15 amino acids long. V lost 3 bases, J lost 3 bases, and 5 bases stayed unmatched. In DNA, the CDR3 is TGTGCCAGCAGTGAGGTGGCTAGCGGGAGCTACGAGCAGTACTTC. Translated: CASSEVASGSYEQYF.

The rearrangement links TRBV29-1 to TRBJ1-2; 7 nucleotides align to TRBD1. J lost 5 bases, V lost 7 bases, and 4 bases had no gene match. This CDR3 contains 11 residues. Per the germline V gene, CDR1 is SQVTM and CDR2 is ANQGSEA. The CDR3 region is CSAQGEYGYTF. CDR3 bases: TGCAGCGCCCAGGGGGAGTATGGCTACACCTTC.

Here the CDR3 DNA reads TGTGCCAGCAGTTCCTTTAGCGGGAGGGCCGTGTGGAACGAGCAGTACTTC. Protein product: CASSSFSGRAVWNEQYF. The V call is TRBV27, the J call TRBJ2-7; 11 bases map to TRBD2. Germline loops: CDR1 MNHEY, CDR2 SMNVEV (reference sequence). The length of the CDR3 is 17 residues. Trimming cost V 4 bases and J 5 bases; bases outside gene matches: 13.

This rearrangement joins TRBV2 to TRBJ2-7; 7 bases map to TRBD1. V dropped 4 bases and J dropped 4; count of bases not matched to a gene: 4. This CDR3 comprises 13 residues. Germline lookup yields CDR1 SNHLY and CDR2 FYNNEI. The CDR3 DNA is TGTGCCAGCAGTGCGGCCAGGGGGTACGAGCAGTACTTC. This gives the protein CASSAARGYEQYF. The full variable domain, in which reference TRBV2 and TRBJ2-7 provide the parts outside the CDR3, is EPEVTQTPSHQVTQMGQEVILRCVPISNHLYFYWYRQILGQKVEFLVSFYNNEISEKSEIFDDQFSVERPDGSNFTLKIRSTKLEDSAMYFCASSAARGYEQYFGPGTRLTVT.

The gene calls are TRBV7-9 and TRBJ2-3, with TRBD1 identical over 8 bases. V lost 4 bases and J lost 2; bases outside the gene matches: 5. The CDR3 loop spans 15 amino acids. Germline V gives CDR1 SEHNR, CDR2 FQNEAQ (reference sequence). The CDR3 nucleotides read TGTGCCAGCAGCTCCGGACAGGGATACACAGATACGCAGTATTTT. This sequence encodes CASSSGQGYTDTQYF. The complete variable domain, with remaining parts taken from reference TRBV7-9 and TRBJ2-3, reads DTGVSQNPRHKITKRGQNVTFRCDPISEHNRLYWYRQTLGQGPEFLTYFQNEAQLEKSRLLSDRFSAERPKGSFSTLEIQRTEQGDSAMYLCASSSGQGYTDTQYFGPGTRLTVL.

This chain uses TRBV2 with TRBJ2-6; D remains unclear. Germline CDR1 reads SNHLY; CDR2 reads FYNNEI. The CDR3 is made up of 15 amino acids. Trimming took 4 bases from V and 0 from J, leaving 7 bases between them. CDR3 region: CASSADNSGANVLTF. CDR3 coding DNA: TGTGCCAGCAGTGCCGACAACTCTGGGGCCAACGTCCTGACTTTC.

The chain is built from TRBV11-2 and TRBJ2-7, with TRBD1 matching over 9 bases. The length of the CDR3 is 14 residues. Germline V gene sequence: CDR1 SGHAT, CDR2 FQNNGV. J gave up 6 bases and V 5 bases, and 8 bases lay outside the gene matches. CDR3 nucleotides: TGTGCCAGCAGCCAGGGACAGGGAAAGGCCGAGCAGTACTTC. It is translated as CASSQGQGKAEQYF.

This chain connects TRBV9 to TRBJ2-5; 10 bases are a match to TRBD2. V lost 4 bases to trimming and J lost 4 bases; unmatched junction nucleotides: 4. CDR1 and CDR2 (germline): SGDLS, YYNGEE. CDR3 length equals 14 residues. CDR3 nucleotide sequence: TGTGCCAGCAGCCCGCGGACTAGCGGAGAGACCCAGTACTTC. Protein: CASSPRTSGETQYF.

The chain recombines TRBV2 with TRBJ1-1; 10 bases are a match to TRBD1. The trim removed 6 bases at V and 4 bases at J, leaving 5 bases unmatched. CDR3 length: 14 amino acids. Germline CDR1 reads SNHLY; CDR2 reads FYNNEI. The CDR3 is CASRRQGAVTEAFF. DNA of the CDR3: TGTGCCAGCAGAAGACAGGGGGCCGTCACTGAAGCTTTCTTT.

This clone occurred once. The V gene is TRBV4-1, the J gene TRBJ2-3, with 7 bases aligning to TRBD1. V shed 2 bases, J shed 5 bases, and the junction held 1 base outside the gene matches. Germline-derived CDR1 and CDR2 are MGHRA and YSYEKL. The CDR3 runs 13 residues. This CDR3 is CASSQRQGDTQYF. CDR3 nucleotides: TGCGCCAGCAGCCAAAGACAGGGAGATACGCAGTATTTT.

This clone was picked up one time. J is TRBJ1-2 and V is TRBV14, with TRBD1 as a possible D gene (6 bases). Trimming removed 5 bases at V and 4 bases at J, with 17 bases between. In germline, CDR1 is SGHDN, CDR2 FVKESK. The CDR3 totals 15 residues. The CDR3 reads CASSNRAGTSYGYTF. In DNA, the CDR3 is TGTGCCAGCAGCAATAGAGCCGGGACATCCTATGGCTACACCTTC.

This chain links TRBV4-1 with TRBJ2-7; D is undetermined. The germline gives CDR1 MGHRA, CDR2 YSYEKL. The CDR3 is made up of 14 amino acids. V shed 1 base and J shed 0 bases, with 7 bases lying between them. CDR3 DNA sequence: TGCGCCAGCAGCCAAGGGCCTGCCTCCTACGAGCAGTACTTC. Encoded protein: CASSQGPASYEQYF.

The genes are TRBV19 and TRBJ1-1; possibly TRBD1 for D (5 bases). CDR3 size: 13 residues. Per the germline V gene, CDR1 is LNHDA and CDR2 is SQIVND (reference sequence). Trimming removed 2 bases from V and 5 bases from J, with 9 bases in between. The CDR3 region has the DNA TGTGCCAGTAGTATAAAGGGGAGGACTGAAGCTTTCTTT. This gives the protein CASSIKGRTEAFF.

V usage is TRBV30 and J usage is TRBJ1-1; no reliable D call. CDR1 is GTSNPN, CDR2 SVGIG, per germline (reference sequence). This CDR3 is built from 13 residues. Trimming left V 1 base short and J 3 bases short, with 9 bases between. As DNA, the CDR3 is TGTGCCTGGAGTGGCCGCGCCGACACTGAAGCTTTCTTT. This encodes CAWSGRADTEAFF. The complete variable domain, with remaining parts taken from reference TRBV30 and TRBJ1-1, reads SQTIHQWPATLVQPVGSPLSLECTVEGTSNPNLYWYRQAAGRGLQLLFYSVGIGQISSEVPQNLSASRPQDRQFILSSKKLLLSDSGFYLCAWSGRADTEAFFGQGTRLTVV.